This entry describes one T cell receptor beta chain. No antigen is known for it. No per-base quality is available; no much larger clone lies one base away. The sample originates from a study of T-cell reconstitution after alpha-beta-depleted transplantation in children (TCRdb year 2016). Broadly, across the study: Using TCR repertoire profiling, the study followed T-cell immune reconstitution in a quantitative way in children after TCRalphabeta/CD19-depleted allogeneic hematopoietic cell transplantation.

Taken with the paper, the label for treatment or condition translates to: allogeneic hematopoietic cell transplantation with graft depleted of TCRalphabeta T cells and CD19 B cells. Transplant recipients were children who received TCRalphabeta/CD19-depleted allogeneic hematopoietic cell grafts. Results and caveats for the whole study, not just this receptor: Over subsequent months, a decline in hyperexpanded clone frequencies was noted, and after one year, T-cell counts and TCRbeta diversity were mostly ascribed to newly produced T cells. Apparently early alphabetaT-cell count recovery about two months after transplant reportedly relied on only several hundred rapidly expanded clones derived from non-depleted graft cells. In some patients, high TCRbeta diversity at day 60 was attributed to recipient T cells and intrathymic progenitors that had survived conditioning.

In the germline V gene, CDR1 corresponds to ENHRY and CDR2 to SYGVKD. V sheds 6 bases and J sheds 0 bases, leaving 15 bases between their ends. The CDR3 covers 15 residues, taking in both the cysteine and the phenylalanine. Only the CDR3 portion is preserved as DNA: 45 bases, with reading frame beginning at the first base. Library construction relied on PCR. TCRdb lists the instrument as Illumina HiSeq 2500. To normalize quantification of the TCRbeta repertoire, the TCR libraries were built with molecular barcoding that relied on unique molecular identifiers. TCRdb reanalyzed the raw reads on its own, using fastp at Q25 for trimming and MiXCR for clone calling, and kept in-frame beta chains. Each record represents a unique CDR3 protein, reported with the most common genes and DNA among its rows. The sample table lists 800,000 to 1,000,000 distinct CDR3 sequences, under 30% of them with a count of one. Roughly 28% of the sample is in the top ten clones.

The sample was PBMCs, mostly from graft donor cells, taken 360 days after TCRalphabeta/CD19-depleted stem cell transplant. In this chain, TRBV10-3 is recombined with TRBJ2-7; the D region possibly corresponds to TRBD2 (6 bases align). This clonotype originated in a boy younger than two who had a stem cell transplant for SCID, so the T cells may come from the graft donor. The base sequence is TGTGCCATCAGCAAGGGGACTCCTAGCTCCTACGAGCAGTACTTC. This is translated as CAISKGTPSSYEQYF.